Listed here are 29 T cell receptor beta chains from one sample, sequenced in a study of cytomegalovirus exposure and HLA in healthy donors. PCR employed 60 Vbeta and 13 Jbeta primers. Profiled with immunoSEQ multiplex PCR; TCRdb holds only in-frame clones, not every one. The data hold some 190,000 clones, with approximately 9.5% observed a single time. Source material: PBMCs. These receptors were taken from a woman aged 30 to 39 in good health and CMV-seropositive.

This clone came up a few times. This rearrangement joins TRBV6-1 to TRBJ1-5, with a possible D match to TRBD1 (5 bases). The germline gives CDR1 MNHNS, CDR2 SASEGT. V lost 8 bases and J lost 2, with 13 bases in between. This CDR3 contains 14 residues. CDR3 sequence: CASRKGKGNQPQHF. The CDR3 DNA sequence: TGTGCCAGCCGGAAGGGGAAGGGCAATCAGCCCCAGCATTTT.

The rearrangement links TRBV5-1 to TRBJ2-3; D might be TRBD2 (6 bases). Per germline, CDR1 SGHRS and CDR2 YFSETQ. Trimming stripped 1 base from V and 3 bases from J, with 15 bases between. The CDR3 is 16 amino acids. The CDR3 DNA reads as TGCGCCAGCAGCTTGCAGGGCCACGGGGGTACAGATACGCAGTATTTT. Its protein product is CASSLQGHGGTDTQYF.

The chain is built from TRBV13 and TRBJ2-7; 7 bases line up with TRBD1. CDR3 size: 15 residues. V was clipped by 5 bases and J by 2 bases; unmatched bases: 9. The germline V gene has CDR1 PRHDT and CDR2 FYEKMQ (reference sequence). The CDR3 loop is CASSPRAGGAYEQYF. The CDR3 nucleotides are TGTGCCAGCAGCCCCCGCGCAGGGGGAGCCTACGAGCAGTACTTC.

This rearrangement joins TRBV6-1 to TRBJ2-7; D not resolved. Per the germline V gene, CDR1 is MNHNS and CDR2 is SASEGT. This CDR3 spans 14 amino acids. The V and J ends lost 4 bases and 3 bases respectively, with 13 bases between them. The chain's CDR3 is CASSAGPQNYEQYF. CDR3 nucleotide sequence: TGTGCCAGCAGTGCTGGGCCTCAGAACTACGAGCAGTACTTC.

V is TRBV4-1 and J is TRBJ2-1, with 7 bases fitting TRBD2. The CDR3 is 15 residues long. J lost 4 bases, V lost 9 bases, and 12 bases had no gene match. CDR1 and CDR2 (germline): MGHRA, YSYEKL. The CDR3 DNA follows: TGCGCCAGTTCCACCGTACTAGCGCCTTACAATGAGCAGTTCTTC. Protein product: CASSTVLAPYNEQFF.

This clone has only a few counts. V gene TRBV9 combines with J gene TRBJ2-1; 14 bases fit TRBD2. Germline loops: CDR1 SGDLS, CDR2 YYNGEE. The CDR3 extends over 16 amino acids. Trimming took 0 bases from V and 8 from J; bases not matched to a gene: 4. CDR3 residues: CASSVGGLAGVYEQFF. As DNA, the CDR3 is TGTGCCAGCAGCGTAGGGGGACTAGCGGGAGTATATGAGCAGTTCTTC.

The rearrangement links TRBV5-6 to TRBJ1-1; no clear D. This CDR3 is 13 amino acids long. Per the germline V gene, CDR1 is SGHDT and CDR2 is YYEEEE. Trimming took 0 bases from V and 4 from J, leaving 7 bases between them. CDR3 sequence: CASSLAPRTEAFF. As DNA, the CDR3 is TGTGCCAGCAGCTTGGCCCCGCGCACTGAAGCTTTCTTT.

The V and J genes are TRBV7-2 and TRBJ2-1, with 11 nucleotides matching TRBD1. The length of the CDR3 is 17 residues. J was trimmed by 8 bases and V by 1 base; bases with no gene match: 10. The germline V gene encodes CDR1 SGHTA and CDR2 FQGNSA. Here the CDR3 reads CASSLEVTGQGVDEQFF. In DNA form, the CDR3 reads TGTGCCAGCAGCTTAGAGGTTACGGGACAGGGGGTCGATGAGCAGTTCTTC.

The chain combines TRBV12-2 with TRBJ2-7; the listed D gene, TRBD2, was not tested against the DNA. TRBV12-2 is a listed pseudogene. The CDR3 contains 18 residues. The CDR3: CASRPYTVLAGLFYEQYF. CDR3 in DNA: TGTGCAAGTCGCCCATACACCGTCCTAGCTGGCCTCTTCTACGAGCAGTACTTC.

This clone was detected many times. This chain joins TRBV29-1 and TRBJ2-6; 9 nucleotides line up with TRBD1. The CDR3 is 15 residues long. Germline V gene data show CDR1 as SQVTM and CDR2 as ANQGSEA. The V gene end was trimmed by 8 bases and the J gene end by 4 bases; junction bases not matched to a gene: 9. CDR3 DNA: TGCAGCCTTACAGGGGGCTTTTCGGGGGCCAACGTCCTGACTTTC. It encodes CSLTGGFSGANVLTF.

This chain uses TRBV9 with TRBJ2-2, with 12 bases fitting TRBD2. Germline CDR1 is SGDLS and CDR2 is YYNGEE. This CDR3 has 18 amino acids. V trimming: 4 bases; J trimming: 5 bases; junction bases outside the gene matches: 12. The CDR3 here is CASSYLAGGPGYTGELFF. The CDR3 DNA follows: TGTGCCAGCAGCTATCTAGCGGGAGGGCCGGGATATACCGGGGAGCTGTTTTTT.

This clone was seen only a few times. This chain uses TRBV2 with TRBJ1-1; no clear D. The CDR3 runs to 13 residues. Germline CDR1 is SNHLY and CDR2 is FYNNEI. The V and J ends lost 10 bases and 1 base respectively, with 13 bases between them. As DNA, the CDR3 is TGTGCCAACCTTAAAGCCAAGAACACTGAAGCTTTCTTT. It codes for CANLKAKNTEAFF.

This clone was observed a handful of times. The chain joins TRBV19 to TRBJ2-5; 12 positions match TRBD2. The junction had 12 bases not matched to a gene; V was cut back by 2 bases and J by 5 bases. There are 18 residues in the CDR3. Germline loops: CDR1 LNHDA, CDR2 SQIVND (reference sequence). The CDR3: CASSIRGLGLAGQETQYF. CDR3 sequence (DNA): TGTGCCAGTAGTATAAGAGGACTGGGACTAGCGGGCCAGGAGACCCAGTACTTC. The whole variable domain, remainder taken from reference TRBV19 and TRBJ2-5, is DGGITQSPKYLFRKEGQNVTLSCEQNLNHDAMYWYRQDPGQGLRLIYYSQIVNDFQKGDIAEGYSVSREKKESFPLTVTSAQKNPTAFYLCASSIRGLGLAGQETQYFGPGTRLLVL.

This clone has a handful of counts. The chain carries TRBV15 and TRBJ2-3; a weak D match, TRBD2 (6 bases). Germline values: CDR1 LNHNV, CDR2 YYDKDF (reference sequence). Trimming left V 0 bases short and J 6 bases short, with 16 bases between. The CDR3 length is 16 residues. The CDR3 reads CATSRESSPSADTQYF. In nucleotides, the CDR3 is TGTGCCACCAGCAGAGAATCGAGTCCTAGCGCCGATACGCAGTATTTT.

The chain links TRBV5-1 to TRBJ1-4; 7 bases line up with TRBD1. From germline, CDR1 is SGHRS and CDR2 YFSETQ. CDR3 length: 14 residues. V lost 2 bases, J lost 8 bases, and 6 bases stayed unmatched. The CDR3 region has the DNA TGCGCCAGCAGCTTCCGGGACAGTAAGGAAAAACTGTTTTTT. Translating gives CASSFRDSKEKLFF.

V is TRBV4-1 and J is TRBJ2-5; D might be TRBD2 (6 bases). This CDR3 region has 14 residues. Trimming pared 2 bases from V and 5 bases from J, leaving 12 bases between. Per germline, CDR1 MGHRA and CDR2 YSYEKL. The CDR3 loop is CASSQQGGFETQYF. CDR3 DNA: TGCGCCAGCAGCCAACAGGGAGGATTTGAGACCCAGTACTTC.

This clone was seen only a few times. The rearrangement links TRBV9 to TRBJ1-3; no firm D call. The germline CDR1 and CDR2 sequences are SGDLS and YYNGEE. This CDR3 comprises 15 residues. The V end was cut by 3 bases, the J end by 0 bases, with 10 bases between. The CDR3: CASSARTGSGNTIYF. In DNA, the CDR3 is TGTGCCAGCAGCGCCAGGACTGGCTCTGGAAACACCATATATTTT.

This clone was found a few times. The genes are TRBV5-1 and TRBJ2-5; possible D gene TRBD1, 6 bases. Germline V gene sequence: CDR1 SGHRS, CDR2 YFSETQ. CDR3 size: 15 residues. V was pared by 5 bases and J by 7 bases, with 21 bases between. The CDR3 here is CASRPQGLSSGTQYF. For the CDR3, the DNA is TGCGCCAGCAGGCCACAGGGTCTATCCTCAGGGACCCAGTACTTC. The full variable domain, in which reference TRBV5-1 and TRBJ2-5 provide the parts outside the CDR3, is KAGVTQTPRYLIKTRGQQVTLSCSPISGHRSVSWYQQTPGQGLQFLFEYFSETQRNKGNFPGRFSGRQFSNSRSEMNVSTLELGDSALYLCASRPQGLSSGTQYFGPGTRLLVL.

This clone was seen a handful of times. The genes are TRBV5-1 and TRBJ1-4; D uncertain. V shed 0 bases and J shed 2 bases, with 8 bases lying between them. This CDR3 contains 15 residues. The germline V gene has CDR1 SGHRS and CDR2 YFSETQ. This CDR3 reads CASSLAGRTNEKLFF. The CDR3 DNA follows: TGCGCCAGCAGCTTGGCTGGGAGGACTAATGAAAAACTGTTTTTT.

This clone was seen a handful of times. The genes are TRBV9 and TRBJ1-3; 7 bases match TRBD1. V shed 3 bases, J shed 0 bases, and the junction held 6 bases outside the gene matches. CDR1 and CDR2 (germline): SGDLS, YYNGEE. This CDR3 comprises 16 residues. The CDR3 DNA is TGTGCCAGCAGCGGACCACAGGGGAGCTCTGGAAACACCATATATTTT. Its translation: CASSGPQGSSGNTIYF.

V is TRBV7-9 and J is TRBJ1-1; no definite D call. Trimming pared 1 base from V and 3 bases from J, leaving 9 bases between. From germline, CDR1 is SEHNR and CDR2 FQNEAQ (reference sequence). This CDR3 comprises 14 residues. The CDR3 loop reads CASSLVSPYTEAFF. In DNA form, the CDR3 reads TGTGCCAGCAGCTTAGTCAGTCCGTACACTGAAGCTTTCTTT.

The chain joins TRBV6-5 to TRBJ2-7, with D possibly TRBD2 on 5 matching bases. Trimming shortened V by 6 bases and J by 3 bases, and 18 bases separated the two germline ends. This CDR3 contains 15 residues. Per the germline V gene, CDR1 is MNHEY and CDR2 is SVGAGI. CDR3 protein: CASSAPSGKGYEQYF. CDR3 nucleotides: TGTGCCAGCAGCGCCCCCTCCGGGAAAGGCTACGAGCAGTACTTC.

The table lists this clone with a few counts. The CDR3 loop is CASSAAAGTRFEAGELFF. CDR3 DNA: TGTGCCAGCAGCGCTGCCGCCGGGACTAGATTCGAAGCCGGGGAGCTGTTTTTT. The chain employs TRBV9 and TRBJ2-2, with TRBD2 matching 8 bases. V shed 3 bases and J 6 bases; nucleotides not matched to a gene: 16. The CDR3 is 18 residues long. Germline V lookup: CDR1 SGDLS, CDR2 YYNGEE.

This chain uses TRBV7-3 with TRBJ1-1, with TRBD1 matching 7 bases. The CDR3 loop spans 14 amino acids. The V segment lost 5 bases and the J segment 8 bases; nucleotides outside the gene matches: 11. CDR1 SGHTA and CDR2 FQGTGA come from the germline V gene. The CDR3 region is CASSAITTGPEAFF. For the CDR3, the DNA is TGTGCCAGCAGCGCCATAACGACAGGGCCGGAAGCTTTCTTT.

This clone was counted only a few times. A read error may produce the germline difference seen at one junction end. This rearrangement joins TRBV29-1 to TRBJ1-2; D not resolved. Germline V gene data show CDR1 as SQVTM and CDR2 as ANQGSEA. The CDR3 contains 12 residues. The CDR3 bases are TGCAGCGTCCGCACCTCTAACTATGGCTACCCCTTC. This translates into CSVRTSNYGYPF.

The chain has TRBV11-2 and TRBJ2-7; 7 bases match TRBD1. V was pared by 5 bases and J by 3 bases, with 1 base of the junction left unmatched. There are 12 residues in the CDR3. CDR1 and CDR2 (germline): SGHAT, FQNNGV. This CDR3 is CASSRDSYEQYF. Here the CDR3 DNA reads TGTGCCAGCAGCCGGGACAGCTACGAGCAGTACTTC.

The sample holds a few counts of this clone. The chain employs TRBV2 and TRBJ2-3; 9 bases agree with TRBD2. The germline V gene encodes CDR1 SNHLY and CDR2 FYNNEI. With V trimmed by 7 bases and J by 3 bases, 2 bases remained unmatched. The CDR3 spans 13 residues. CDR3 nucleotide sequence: TGTGCCAGCATTAGCGGGAGTACAGATACGCAGTATTTT. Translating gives CASISGSTDTQYF.

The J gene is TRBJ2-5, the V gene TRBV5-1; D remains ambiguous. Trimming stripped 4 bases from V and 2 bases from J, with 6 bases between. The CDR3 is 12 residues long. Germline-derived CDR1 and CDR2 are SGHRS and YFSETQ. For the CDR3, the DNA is TGCGCCAGCAGCCCGCGACAAGAGACCCAGTACTTC. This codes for CASSPRQETQYF.

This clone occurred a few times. In nucleotides, the CDR3 is TGTGCCAGCAGTGAAGGGACTAGCGGATGGATTTACGAGCAGTACTTC. This codes for CASSEGTSGWIYEQYF. The chain uses TRBV2 and TRBJ2-7; 10 nucleotides line up with TRBD2. V dropped 1 base and J dropped 4; count of bases not matched to a gene: 7. Per germline, CDR1 SNHLY and CDR2 FYNNEI. The CDR3 has 16 amino acids.